A single sample is the source of the 8 T cell receptor beta chains below, sequenced in a study of T-cell reconstitution after alpha-beta-depleted transplantation in children. It was with unique molecular identifiers that the TCRbeta library was prepared. TCRdb analysed the PCR reads with MiXCR anew, one entry per CDR3 protein. The sample yields some 180,000 distinct CDR3 sequences, roughly 6.6% seen once. This specimen was PBMCs, taken before TCRalphabeta/CD19-depleted stem cell transplant. Source of these receptors: a boy aged 2 to 10 with acute lymphoblastic leukemia, due to receive a stem cell transplant.

This clonotype has only a few counts. The rearrangement links TRBV6-4 to TRBJ1-2; D is unresolved. Looked up from germline, CDR1 is MRHNA and CDR2 is SNTAGT. CDR3 length: 12 amino acids. Trimming took 0 bases from V and 9 from J, leaving 8 bases between them. CDR3 in amino acids: CASSDSGLSYTF. The DNA of the CDR3 is TGTGCCAGCAGTGACTCAGGGCTTAGCTACACCTTC.

This chain links TRBV28 with TRBJ2-5; the match to TRBD1 covers 7 bases. CDR3 length: 14 amino acids. The V gene's germline CDR1 is MDHEN and CDR2 SYDVKM. The ends lost 7 bases at V and 6 bases at J; junction bases unmatched: 11. The CDR3 is CASTPGPRGKTQYF. DNA of the CDR3: TGTGCCAGCACCCCTGGGCCCAGGGGGAAGACCCAGTACTTC. Filled out from reference TRBV28 and TRBJ2-5, the complete variable domain reads DVKVTQSSRYLVKRTGEKVFLECVQDMDHENMFWYRQDPGLGLRLIYFSYDVKMKEKGDIPEGYSVSREKKERFSLILESASTNQTSMYLCASTPGPRGKTQYFGPGTRLLVL.

The gene calls are TRBV19 and TRBJ2-5; D remains unclear. CDR1 and CDR2 (germline): LNHDA, SQIVND (reference sequence). CDR3 size: 12 residues. Trimming pared 7 bases from V and 7 bases from J, leaving 13 bases between. CDR3 amino acids: CASTSSRGTQYF. CDR3 nucleotide sequence: TGTGCCAGTACATCCTCCAGAGGGACCCAGTACTTC.

Ten or more counts support this clonotype. The chain recombines TRBV28 with TRBJ1-4; 8 bases fit TRBD1. Germline V gene sequence: CDR1 MDHEN, CDR2 SYDVKM. The V and J ends lost 3 bases and 8 bases, in that order; junction bases with no gene match: 2. This CDR3 region has 13 residues. In DNA form, the CDR3 reads TGTGCCAGCAGTTTCCGGGACAGGGAAAAACTGTTTTTT. Translated, it gives CASSFRDREKLFF.

This clonotype has just a few counts. This rearrangement joins TRBV18 to TRBJ1-6; TRBD1 aligns across 8 bases. The length of the CDR3 is 14 residues. Trimming cost V 3 bases and J 9 bases; bases outside gene matches: 4. The germline gives CDR1 KGHSH, CDR2 LQKENI. CDR3 sequence: CASSPDREISPLHF. For the CDR3, the DNA is TGTGCCAGCTCACCGGACAGGGAAATTTCACCCCTCCACTTT.

In its sample, this clonotype was seen a few times. The junction does not match germline at one end; this may be a read error. The chain carries TRBV12-3 or TRBV12-4 and TRBJ2-3, with TRBD1 identical over 7 bases. This CDR3 region has 19 residues. The CDR3 reads CTSSLDFLPGQTPTDTQYF. The CDR3 DNA reads TGTACCAGCAGTTTAGACTTCTTACCGGGACAGACCCCCACAGATACGCAGTATTTT.

In its sample, this clonotype was seen many times. The chain couples TRBV7-2 to TRBJ2-1, with 7 bases identical to TRBD2. V dropped 4 bases and J dropped 7; count of bases not matched to a gene: 7. The germline gives CDR1 SGHTA, CDR2 FQGNSA. The length of the CDR3 is 14 residues. The CDR3, as DNA: TGTGCCAGCAGCTCCCCTCGGCGGGGGAATGAGCAGTTCTTC. Translated, it gives CASSSPRRGNEQFF. Using reference TRBV7-2 and TRBJ2-1 for the parts outside the CDR3, the full variable domain is GAGVSQSPSNKVTEKGKDVELRCDPISGHTALYWYRQSLGQGLEFLIYFQGNSAPDKSGLPSDRFSAERTGGSVSTLTIQRTQQEDSAVYLCASSSPRRGNEQFFGPGTRLTVL.

This clonotype was counted only a few times. CDR3 in amino acids: CASSKQGASEAFF. The CDR3 bases are TGTGCCAGCAGCAAACAGGGGGCGAGTGAAGCTTTCTTT. The chain recombines TRBV21-1 with TRBJ1-1; the D call TRBD1 from the table was never checked on the DNA. TRBV21-1 is marked as a pseudogene. The CDR3 totals 13 residues.